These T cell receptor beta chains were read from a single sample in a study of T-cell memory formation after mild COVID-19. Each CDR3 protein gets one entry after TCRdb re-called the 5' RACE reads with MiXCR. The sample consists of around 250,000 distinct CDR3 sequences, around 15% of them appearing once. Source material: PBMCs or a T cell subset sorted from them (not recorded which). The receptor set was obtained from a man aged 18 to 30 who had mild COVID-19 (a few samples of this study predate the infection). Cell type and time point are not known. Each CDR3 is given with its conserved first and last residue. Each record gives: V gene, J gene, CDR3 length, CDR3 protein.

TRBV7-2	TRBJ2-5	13	CASSVGRSGTQYF
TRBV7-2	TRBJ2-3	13	CASSVAGADTQYF
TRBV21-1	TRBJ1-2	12	CASRDWDYGYTF
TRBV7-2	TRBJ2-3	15	CASSLRGGPPDTQYF
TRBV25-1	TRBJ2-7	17	CASSESPADRGDYEQYF
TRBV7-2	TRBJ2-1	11	CASSQAGEEFF
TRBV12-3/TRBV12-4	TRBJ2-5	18	CASRILMGGGHPSETQYF
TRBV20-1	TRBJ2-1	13	CSANRGTYNEQFF
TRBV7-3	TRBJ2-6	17	CAGSLGTTLSGANVLTF
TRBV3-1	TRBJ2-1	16	CASSQDWGRDYNEQFF
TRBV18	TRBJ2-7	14	CASSHRDRRYEQYF
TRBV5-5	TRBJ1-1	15	CASSSRHRVDTEAFF
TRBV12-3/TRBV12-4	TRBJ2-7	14	CASSLADGSYEQYF
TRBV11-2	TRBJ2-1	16	CASSLVVRRTNNEQFF
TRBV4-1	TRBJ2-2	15	CASSPTGGRTGELFF
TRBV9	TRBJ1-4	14	CASSVDGEPEKLFF
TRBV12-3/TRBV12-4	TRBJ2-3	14	CASSADGTSCTQYF
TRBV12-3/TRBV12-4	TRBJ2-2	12	CASTQGGGELFF
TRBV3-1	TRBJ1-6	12	CASSYRHSPLHF
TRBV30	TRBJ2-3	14	CAWSGTGLRDTQYF
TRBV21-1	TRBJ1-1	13	CASRIQGSTEAFF
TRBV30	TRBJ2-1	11	CAWTSSGEQFF
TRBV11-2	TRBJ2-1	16	CASSLVLAGGRNEQFF
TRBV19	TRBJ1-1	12	CASDRGRSEAFF
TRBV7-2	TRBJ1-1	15	CASSPNGQGNTEAFF
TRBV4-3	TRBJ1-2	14	CASSQDQDYYGYTF
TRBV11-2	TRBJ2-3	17	CASSLAPRSLSTDTQYF
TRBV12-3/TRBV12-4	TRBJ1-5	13	CASRERSNQPQHF
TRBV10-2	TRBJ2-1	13	CASSDSTYNEQFF